The 25 T cell receptor beta chains below all came from one sample that was sequenced in a study of T cell changes during pregnancy in multiple sclerosis. Only in-frame clones appear in the TCRdb table, and some are missing; sequencing was by immunoSEQ multiplex PCR. The sample yields around 84,000 clones, approximately 93% seen once. Sequenced here: peripheral blood, sampled in the second trimester of pregnancy. These receptors were taken from a female donor in good health, enrolled as a control in a pregnancy study.

V and J are TRBV11-2 and TRBJ1-1; D is uncertain. Germline CDR1 is SGHAT and CDR2 is FQNNGV. This CDR3 is built from 15 residues. The V end lost 1 base, the J end lost 3 bases, and 12 bases lay between the germline ends. The CDR3 loop is CASSLVPGGYTEAFF. CDR3 sequence (DNA): TGTGCCAGCAGCTTAGTTCCCGGAGGGTACACTGAAGCTTTCTTT.

J is TRBJ2-7 and V is TRBV28; unclear D gene. CDR1 and CDR2 from the germline V gene are MDHEN and SYDVKM. V was pared by 4 bases and J by 2 bases, with 9 bases between. This CDR3 spans 13 amino acids. CDR3 coding DNA: TGTGCCAGCAGTTCATCGAGCCCCTACGAGCAGTACTTC. This codes for CASSSSSPYEQYF.

The chain recombines TRBV6-6 with TRBJ1-5; 8 bases fit TRBD1. Germline-derived CDR1 and CDR2 are MNHNY and SVGAGI (reference sequence). After removal of 6 bases from V and 2 bases from J, the junction contained 9 bases not matched to a gene. The CDR3 covers 16 residues. CDR3 DNA sequence: TGTGCCAGCAGCCGAGCAGGGGGCTCTGGCAATCAGCCCCAGCATTTT. Residues: CASSRAGGSGNQPQHF.

The rearrangement links TRBV15 to TRBJ2-7, with TRBD1 matching 7 bases. This CDR3 spans 13 amino acids. Germline CDR1 LNHNV, CDR2 YYDKDF (reference sequence). Trimming removed 2 bases from V and 9 bases from J; junction bases left unmatched: 7. The CDR3 sequence: CATSRRDSKGQYF. In DNA form, the CDR3 reads TGTGCCACCAGCAGAAGGGACAGTAAGGGGCAGTACTTC.

This sequence joins TRBV19 and TRBJ2-7; tentative D call: TRBD2 (6 bases). CDR1 and CDR2 (germline): LNHDA, SQIVND (reference sequence). Trimming took 3 bases from V and 6 from J, leaving 12 bases between them. The CDR3 length is 13 residues. Here the CDR3 reads CASSIRPSAEQYF. CDR3 DNA sequence: TGTGCCAGTAGTATTCGGCCTAGCGCCGAGCAGTACTTC.

This chain connects TRBV14 to TRBJ2-5; D possibly corresponds to TRBD2 (6 bases). CDR1 SGHDN and CDR2 FVKESK come from the germline V gene. V was clipped by 5 bases and J by 2 bases, with 18 bases between them. CDR3 size: 16 residues. The DNA for the CDR3 is TGTGCCAGCAGCTGGTCGGAGCGGGTTCCTCAAGAGACCCAGTACTTC. It specifies CASSWSERVPQETQYF.

The chain links TRBV7-9 to TRBJ1-1; the D gene is possibly TRBD1 (5 bases). Germline V CDR1 and CDR2: SEHNR, FQNEAQ (reference sequence). The CDR3 spans 15 residues. V lost 5 bases and J 1 base, leaving 14 bases between the germline ends. The CDR3 DNA follows: TGTGCCAGCAGCCCCACAGGAGCAGGGAACACTGAAGCTTTCTTT. It codes for CASSPTGAGNTEAFF.

This clone came up once. The junction departs from the called germline gene at one end, perhaps through a read error. V gene TRBV6-1 combines with J gene TRBJ2-1, with TRBD2 matching over 13 bases. Germline V CDR1 and CDR2: MNHNS, SASEGT. The CDR3 contains 15 residues. The CDR3 region is CASSEGLAGANEQFF. As DNA, the CDR3 is TGTGCCAGCAGCGAAGGACTAGCGGGAGCCAATGAGCAGTTCTTC.

The V and J genes are TRBV5-4 and TRBJ1-2, with 7 positions matching TRBD1. Germline V gene sequence: CDR1 SGHNT, CDR2 YYREEE (reference sequence). The ends lost 4 bases at V and 4 bases at J; junction bases unmatched: 7. This CDR3 region has 14 residues. The CDR3 bases are TGTGCCAGCAGCCAACAGGGGTGGGTCTATGGCTACACCTTC. Protein product: CASSQQGWVYGYTF.

This sequence joins TRBV4-1 and TRBJ2-1; 11 bases align to TRBD2. Germline CDR1 MGHRA, CDR2 YSYEKL. With V trimmed by 0 bases and J by 1 base, 14 bases remained unmatched. This CDR3 contains 21 residues. The CDR3 nucleotides are TGCGCCAGCAGCCAAGATCTTCGACGTAGCGGGAGGGCGAGGTCCTACAATGAGCAGTTCTTC. This gives the protein CASSQDLRRSGRARSYNEQFF.

This rearrangement joins TRBV28 to TRBJ2-5; TRBD2 aligns across 9 bases. The V and J ends lost 7 bases and 5 bases, in that order; junction bases with no gene match: 17. The CDR3 has 17 amino acids. In germline, CDR1 is MDHEN, CDR2 SYDVKM. CDR3 DNA: TGTGCCAGCACCAACGAAGCTAGCGGGATTAGCTGGGAGACCCAGTACTTC. Protein product: CASTNEASGISWETQYF.

This clone was recorded only once. CDR3 sequence (DNA): TGTGCCAGCAGCTCGAGGCGGGGGCGAGAGACCCAGTACTTC. Translation gives CASSSRRGRETQYF. The J gene is TRBJ2-5, the V gene TRBV7-7, with TRBD2 as a possible D gene (7 bases). Trimming shortened V by 4 bases and J by 4 bases, and 13 bases separated the two germline ends. Germline V gene data show CDR1 as SSHAT and CDR2 as FNYEAQ (reference sequence). The CDR3 has 14 residues.

This chain joins TRBV29-1 and TRBJ2-3; D possibly corresponds to TRBD1 (6 bases). CDR1 and CDR2 (germline): SQVTM, ANQGSEA. The CDR3 consists of 15 residues. Trimming took off 0 bases at V and 0 bases at J, with 10 bases between the two ends. The chain's CDR3 is CSVEEQGPSTDTQYF. CDR3 bases: TGCAGCGTTGAAGAGCAGGGGCCTAGCACAGATACGCAGTATTTT.

The V gene is TRBV27, the J gene TRBJ2-7; perhaps TRBD1 as D (6 bases). Germline V CDR1 and CDR2: MNHEY, SMNVEV (reference sequence). The CDR3 loop spans 11 amino acids. Trimming removed 8 bases at V and 6 bases at J, with 11 bases between. The CDR3 DNA reads as TGTGCCAGCTCGAGGGGGACCGAGCAGTACTTC. The encoded protein is CASSRGTEQYF.

This clone occurred once. This sequence joins TRBV10-3 and TRBJ2-3; 9 nucleotides line up with TRBD1. Germline V gene data show CDR1 as ENHRY and CDR2 as SYGVKD. The CDR3 consists of 14 residues. V lost 6 bases, J lost 3 bases, and 4 bases stayed unmatched. The CDR3 coding sequence is TGTGCCATCAGCCAGGACAGGGGTACAGATACGCAGTATTTT. Its protein is CAISQDRGTDTQYF.

The CDR3 loop is CSVEGQGAYGYTF. CDR3 DNA sequence: TGCAGCGTTGAGGGACAGGGGGCCTATGGCTACACCTTC. The chain links TRBV29-1 to TRBJ1-2, with 12 bases fitting TRBD1. The CDR3 totals 13 residues. Trimming took 3 bases from V and 4 from J; bases not matched to a gene: 0. CDR1 and CDR2 from the germline V gene are SQVTM and ANQGSEA.

This chain links TRBV6-1 with TRBJ1-1, with TRBD1 matching over 7 bases. In germline, CDR1 is MNHNS, CDR2 SASEGT. This CDR3 has 14 amino acids. V trimming: 6 bases; J trimming: 0 bases; junction bases outside the gene matches: 4. The CDR3 protein is CASRGTALNTEAFF. The CDR3 DNA sequence: TGTGCCAGCAGGGGGACAGCCCTGAACACTGAAGCTTTCTTT.

The genes are TRBV7-6 and TRBJ2-7; 9 bases fit TRBD1. The V segment lost 5 bases and the J segment 3 bases; nucleotides outside the gene matches: 8. CDR1 is SGHVS and CDR2 is FNYEAQ in the germline V gene. This CDR3 is 15 amino acids long. This CDR3 is CASSRGQGLDYEQYF. The DNA of the CDR3 is TGTGCCAGCAGCCGCGGACAGGGGTTGGACTACGAGCAGTACTTC.

This clone was detected once. The chain links TRBV7-2 to TRBJ2-7; D remains ambiguous. The CDR3 covers 17 residues. CDR1 and CDR2 from the germline V gene are SGHTA and FQGNSA. Between the trimmed V and J ends, which lost 3 bases and 2 bases, there was a span of 20 bases. CDR3 loop: CASSFPPLRLAPYEQYF. CDR3 bases: TGTGCCAGCAGCTTCCCCCCCCTGAGGTTAGCTCCCTACGAGCAGTACTTC.

V gene TRBV15 combines with J gene TRBJ2-7; 11 nucleotides line up with TRBD1. The CDR3 loop spans 16 amino acids. The ends lost 3 bases at V and 7 bases at J; junction bases unmatched: 11. CDR1 is LNHNV and CDR2 is YYDKDF in the germline V gene (reference sequence). The CDR3 is CATSRHEWTGGEEQYF. The CDR3 DNA reads TGTGCCACCAGCAGGCACGAGTGGACAGGGGGCGAAGAGCAGTACTTC.

The chain joins TRBV28 to TRBJ2-5; maybe TRBD2 (6 bases). The CDR3 covers 13 residues. CDR1 and CDR2 from the germline V gene are MDHEN and SYDVKM. Trimming removed 7 bases from V and 2 bases from J, with 11 bases in between. The CDR3 sequence: CASNLGGQETQYF. The CDR3 DNA follows: TGTGCCAGCAATCTAGGAGGGCAAGAGACCCAGTACTTC.

This sequence joins TRBV7-2 and TRBJ1-2, with 8 nucleotides matching TRBD1. In germline, CDR1 is SGHTA, CDR2 FQGNSA. This CDR3 is built from 17 residues. Germline trimming cut 4 bases from V and 7 bases from J; bases unmatched to any gene: 17. The CDR3 DNA reads TGTGCCAGCAGCTCAACCGTTGGACAGGGAGGAGTGGTTGGCTACACCTTC. It specifies CASSSTVGQGGVVGYTF.

The genes are TRBV4-2 and TRBJ1-2; TRBD1 aligns across 11 bases. Germline V gene lookup returns CDR1 LGHNA and CDR2 YNFKEQ. CDR3 length: 17 amino acids. Germline trimming cut 2 bases from V and 0 bases from J; bases unmatched to any gene: 5. The CDR3 sequence is CASSQLDRGPANYGYTF. Written as DNA, the CDR3 is TGTGCCAGCAGCCAACTGGACAGGGGGCCAGCTAACTATGGCTACACCTTC.

V is TRBV6-1 and J is TRBJ2-4, with D possibly matching TRBD1 (5 bases). In germline, CDR1 is MNHNS, CDR2 SASEGT. This CDR3 has 15 residues. Trimming took 3 bases from V and 7 from J, leaving 16 bases between them. The CDR3 coding sequence is TGTGCCAGCAGTGATAGTCAGGGCCCCAGGAACATTCAGTACTTC. Encoded protein: CASSDSQGPRNIQYF.

This rearrangement joins TRBV15 to TRBJ2-2, with 8 bases matching TRBD2. J lost 6 bases, V lost 0 bases, and 12 bases had no gene match. This CDR3 comprises 18 residues. Germline CDR1 is LNHNV and CDR2 is YYDKDF (reference sequence). The CDR3 here is CATSRDRSGSRPAGELFF. CDR3 coding DNA: TGTGCCACCAGCAGAGATAGGAGCGGGAGCCGTCCGGCCGGGGAGCTGTTTTTT.